What follows is one T cell receptor beta chain and its context. Its target is not known. TCRdb's copy holds only in-frame clones and misses some; the assay was immunoSEQ multiplex PCR. This table holds more than 200,000 clones, about 69% found once. The entry originates in a study of shared clonotypes between healthy human individuals. Study-wide results and caveats: For sorted subsets, rarefaction showed incomplete sequencing despite large depth.

Researchers partitioned CD4+ cells into CD45RA+ naive and CD45RA-negative memory subsets. The CDR3 length is 17 residues. Trimming cost V 4 bases and J 0 bases, with 13 bases left between them. Germline V gene sequence: CDR1 SEHNR, CDR2 FQNEAQ (reference sequence). This sequence originates from a man aged 25-40 years in good health. The sample taken for sequencing was memory CD4+ T cells sorted from blood. Documented subset: CD45RA-negative fraction. The chain uses TRBV7-9 and TRBJ2-6; either TRBD1 or TRBD2 may fit D (5 bases each). CDR3 in DNA: TGTGCCAGCAGCTACCGGGACGGAGACTCTGGGGCCAACGTCCTGACTTTC. Its protein is CASSYRDGDSGANVLTF.